The subject of this entry is one T cell receptor beta chain. Its antigen is currently unknown. The data stem from a study of cytomegalovirus exposure and HLA in healthy donors. Findings and limits, study-wide: Using the classifier, cytomegalovirus status was reportedly diagnosed with high specificity and sensitivity. Later genetic work tied a missense DCLRE1C variant to beta-chain V and J trimming. Presence/absence analyses assumed roughly uniform sequencing depth across donors.

Germline V CDR1 and CDR2: SGHVS, FQNEAQ. Trimming stripped 5 bases from V and 6 bases from J, with 10 bases between. The CDR3 totals 12 residues. Use of 60 Vbeta and 13 Jbeta primers characterized the PCR. Sequencing was performed with immunoSEQ multiplex PCR; in TCRdb, only in-frame clones are kept and a portion is missing. The sample lists 150,000 to 200,000 clones; 82% were seen once. The chain links TRBV7-8 to TRBJ1-2, with a tentative D call TRBD1 (5 bases). Sequencing input: PBMCs. The TCR was taken from a girl aged 5 to 17 in good health and CMV-seropositive. The CDR3 sequence is CASSQTRDGYTF. The CDR3, as DNA: TGTGCCAGCAGCCAGACCAGGGATGGCTACACCTTC. The full variable domain, with the rest looked up from reference TRBV7-8 and TRBJ1-2, is GAGVSQSPRYKVAKRGQDVALRCDPISGHVSLFWYQQALGQGPEFLTYFQNEAQLDKSGLPSDRFFAERPEGSVSTLKIQRTQQEDSAVYLCASSQTRDGYTFGSGTRLTVV.